The clone carrying this T cell receptor (beta chain) was detected once. Trimming removed 6 bases at V and 8 bases at J, with 14 bases between. Germline assignment: CDR1 MNHNY and CDR2 SVGAGI (reference sequence). The length of the CDR3 is 13 residues. As handled by the study authors: How many nucleated cells were present was estimated from reference gene primer amplification. Assay: immunoSEQ multiplex PCR; the TCRdb copy retains only in-frame clones and omits some. V, J and clone size were drawn from that table, and D and trimming were deduced from the DNA. The sample shows 250,000 to 350,000 clones, roughly 88% of them seen only once. Those who participated ranged in age from about 18 to 89 years and resided in approximately 23 US areas. Membership in each cohort depended on participant-reported clinical history. The data are from a study of blood T cell repertoires in COVID-19. As for the study in general: Acute and convalescent COVID-19 specimens originated in the United States, Italy and Spain.

This chain connects TRBV6-6 to TRBJ2-1; weak D call: TRBD2 (6 bases). The receptor comes from a woman in her thirties who had recovered from COVID-19. The sample consisted of PBMCs or T cells enriched from blood (not recorded which). The CDR3 DNA reads as TGTGCCAGCAGGGAGGGCGGCATCGATGAGCAGTTCTTC. Translation gives CASREGGIDEQFF.